This is a list of T cell receptor beta chains from one sample in a study of T cell responses to AZD1222 COVID-19 vaccine. Here immunoSEQ multiplex PCR was the method, and the copy in TCRdb shows in-frame clones only, minus some. Of 84,000 or so clones in the sample, about 88% are singletons; the top ten hold around 3%. The sequencing used peripheral blood, collected on day 0 of AZD1222 vaccination. These receptors all stem from an adult in good health. Each CDR3 is given with its conserved first and last residue. A D gene is named only where the DNA matches it firmly. Size is stated for part of the rows, as once, few or many counts, or as a class when the clone is expanded.

D	V	J	size	DNA	CDR3
TRBD1	TRBV5-5	TRBJ1-1	NA	TGTGCCAGCAGCCGAACCGGGACAGACCACACTGAAGCTTTCTTT	CASSRTGTDHTEAFF
NA	TRBV3-1/TRBV3-2	TRBJ2-7	NA	TGTGCCAGCAGCTCACAGACCACGGGGACCTACGAGCAGTACTTC	CASSSQTTGTYEQYF
NA	TRBV5-1	TRBJ1-1	NA	TGCGCCAGCAGCTTGAAGGTGGAGAACACTGAAGCTTTCTTT	CASSLKVENTEAFF
NA	TRBV29-1	TRBJ1-3	once	TGCAGCGTTGCTAGGATCGGCCACTCTGGAAACACCATATATTTT	CSVARIGHSGNTIYF
NA	TRBV5-1	TRBJ1-2	NA	TGCGCCAGCAGGGATTGGCAGAGTACCTATGGCTACACCTTC	CASRDWQSTYGYTF
TRBD1	TRBV15	TRBJ2-5	NA	TGTGCCACCAGCAGAGATCCTCCGGACAGGGGGCTATTAGAGACCCAGTACTTC	CATSRDPPDRGLLETQYF
NA	TRBV5-1	TRBJ1-1	NA	TGCGCCAGCAGCCTAATGACAGTGAACACTGAAGCTTTCTTT	CASSLMTVNTEAFF
NA	TRBV27	TRBJ1-1	once	TGTGCCAGCAGTTTGGGGGCCAACACTGAAGCTTTCTTT	CASSLGANTEAFF
NA	TRBV7-9	TRBJ2-3	NA	TGTGCCAGCAGCTCCCCCCCCGAGGGGAAGGATACGCAGTATTTT	CASSSPPEGKDTQYF
NA	TRBV6-5	TRBJ2-2	NA	TGTGCCAGCAGTTACTCGATGGGATACGGCACCGGGGAGCTGTTTTTT	CASSYSMGYGTGELFF